This entry lists 9 T cell receptor beta chains sequenced from one sample in a study of shared clonotypes between healthy human individuals. Using immunoSEQ multiplex PCR, the repertoire was profiled, and TCRdb retains in-frame clones only, with some absent. The repertoire includes about 1 million clones, 78% of them detected once, and under 0.65% sits in the top ten. The source material was memory CD4+ T cells from PBMCs. The subset is: CD45RA-negative fraction. These receptors all stem from a man aged 18 to 30 in good health. Some clones in this sample may be carry-over from other donors' samples.

The J gene is TRBJ1-2, the V gene TRBV25-1; maybe TRBD1 (5 bases). The CDR3 is 15 amino acids. Germline V lookup: CDR1 MGHDK, CDR2 SYGVNS. V gave up 3 bases and J gave up 7 bases, with 18 bases separating them. Written as DNA, the CDR3 is TGTGCCAGCAGTGATGTAGCAAGCGGGGGAGGTGGCTACACCTTC. As protein: CASSDVASGGGGYTF.

The chain recombines TRBV28 with TRBJ2-5, with D possibly matching TRBD2 (6 bases). CDR1 is MDHEN and CDR2 is SYDVKM in the germline V gene. The CDR3 has 15 residues. Trimming removed 2 bases from V and 0 bases from J, with 10 bases in between. The DNA for the CDR3 is TGTGCCAGCAGTTTACGGGGGTTGTACCAAGAGACCCAGTACTTC. Translating it yields CASSLRGLYQETQYF. Full variable domain (outside the CDR3, taken from reference TRBV28 and TRBJ2-5): DVKVTQSSRYLVKRTGEKVFLECVQDMDHENMFWYRQDPGLGLRLIYFSYDVKMKEKGDIPEGYSVSREKKERFSLILESASTNQTSMYLCASSLRGLYQETQYFGPGTRLLVL.

The chain couples TRBV30 to TRBJ1-1; D is possibly TRBD1 (5 bases). Trimming removed 2 bases from V and 4 bases from J, with 11 bases in between. CDR1 GTSNPN and CDR2 SVGIG come from the germline V gene (reference sequence). The CDR3 has 13 residues. The CDR3 nucleotides read TGTGCCTGGAGTCGAACAACAGGCACTGAAGCTTTCTTT. This encodes CAWSRTTGTEAFF.

The V call is TRBV4-1, the J call TRBJ2-7; 8 bases fit TRBD1. The CDR3 runs to 14 residues. Germline values: CDR1 MGHRA, CDR2 YSYEKL. The V gene end was trimmed by 4 bases and the J gene end by 4 bases; junction bases not matched to a gene: 6. CDR3 DNA: TGCGCCAGCAGCCGACCGGGACAGGTTTACGAGCAGTACTTC. Translating it yields CASSRPGQVYEQYF.

The chain recombines TRBV2 with TRBJ1-2, with 9 bases fitting TRBD1. The CDR3 sequence is 13 residues long. Looked up from germline, CDR1 is SNHLY and CDR2 is FYNNEI. The ends lost 6 bases at V and 6 bases at J; junction bases unmatched: 5. The CDR3 here is CASSPGQGHGYTF. The CDR3, as DNA: TGTGCCAGCAGCCCGGGACAGGGCCATGGCTACACCTTC.

This chain joins TRBV19 and TRBJ2-7; possibly TRBD1 or TRBD2 for D (5 bases each). Per the germline V gene, CDR1 is LNHDA and CDR2 is SQIVND (reference sequence). V was trimmed by 3 bases and J by 4 bases, leaving 19 bases between them. The CDR3 runs 16 residues. The CDR3 nucleotides read TGTGCCAGTAGTATTCGCGTTGGGACGGCTGATTACGAGCAGTACTTC. Its protein is CASSIRVGTADYEQYF.

The chain combines TRBV7-8 with TRBJ1-1; a possible D gene is TRBD1 (6 bases). Germline lookup yields CDR1 SGHVS and CDR2 FQNEAQ. Deletions cut 5 bases from V and 8 bases from J, with 18 bases between. The CDR3 has 14 residues. CDR3 nucleotide sequence: TGTGCCAGCAGCCCCAAAGGGGGGGCTAGGGAAGCTTTCTTT. Residues: CASSPKGGAREAFF.

This chain uses TRBV12-5 with TRBJ1-3, with D tentatively TRBD1 (5 bases). CDR3 length equals 13 residues. The germline gives CDR1 LGHNT, CDR2 FRNRAP. The V end was cut by 0 bases, the J end by 9 bases, with 9 bases between. CDR3 DNA sequence: TGTGCTAGTGGTTTGGTACCCGGGGGCACCATATATTTT. It is translated as CASGLVPGGTIYF. The full variable domain, completed using reference TRBV12-5 and TRBJ1-3, is DARVTQTPRHKVTEMGQEVTMRCQPILGHNTVFWYRQTMMQGLELLAYFRNRAPLDDSGMPKDRFSAEMPDATLATLKIQPSEPRDSAVYFCASGLVPGGTIYFGEGSWLTVV.

This chain links TRBV5-4 with TRBJ2-7, with D uncertain. The V gene's germline CDR1 is SGHNT and CDR2 YYREEE (reference sequence). Trimming took off 6 bases at V and 3 bases at J, with 16 bases between the two ends. This CDR3 has 14 amino acids. CDR3 sequence reads: CASTSTTEFYEQYF. In nucleotides, the CDR3 is TGTGCCAGCACCTCAACAACAGAGTTCTACGAGCAGTACTTC.